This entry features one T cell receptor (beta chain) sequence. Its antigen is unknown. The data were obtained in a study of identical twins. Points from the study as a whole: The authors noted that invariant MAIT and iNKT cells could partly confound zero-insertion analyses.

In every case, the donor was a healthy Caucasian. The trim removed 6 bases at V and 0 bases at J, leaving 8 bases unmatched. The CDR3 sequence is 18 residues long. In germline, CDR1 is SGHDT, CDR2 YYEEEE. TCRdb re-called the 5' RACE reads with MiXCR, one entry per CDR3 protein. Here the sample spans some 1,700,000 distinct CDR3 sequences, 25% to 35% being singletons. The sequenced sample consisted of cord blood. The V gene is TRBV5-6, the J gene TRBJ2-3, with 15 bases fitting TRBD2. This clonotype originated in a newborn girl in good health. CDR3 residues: CASNFPGLAGGSTDTQYF. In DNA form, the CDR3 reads TGTGCCAGCAACTTCCCGGGACTAGCGGGAGGAAGCACAGATACGCAGTATTTT. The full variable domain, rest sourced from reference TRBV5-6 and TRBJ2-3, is DAGVTQSPTHLIKTRGQQVTLRCSPKSGHDTVSWYQQALGQGPQFIFQYYEEEERQRGNFPDRFSGHQFPNYSSELNVNALLLGDSALYLCASNFPGLAGGSTDTQYFGPGTRLTVL.